The 3 T cell receptor beta chains in this list originate from one sample, sequenced in a study of CD8+CD57+ T cells in acquired aplastic anemia. Before being chosen for sequencing, patients had shown CD8+CD57+ cell expansion by flow cytometry. The study profiled TCR beta VDJ and CDR3 using genomic DNA as template. TCRdb recomputed calls from the reads with MiXCR, one row per CDR3 protein. The sample carries 150,000 or so distinct CDR3 sequences, 52% recorded once. The sequenced sample consisted of sorted CD4+, CD8+, or CD8+CD57+ T cells (not recorded which) from PBMCs. The receptor source for this set is a human donor with aplastic anemia.

This clonotype was detected ten times or more. One end of the junction fails to match germline, which may point to a read error. V usage is TRBV4-2 and J usage is TRBJ1-6, with D unclear. This CDR3 region has 18 residues. Germline assignment: CDR1 LGHNA and CDR2 YNFKEQ. CDR3 protein: CASSQDREEWSYNSPLHF. The CDR3 nucleotides read TGCGCCAGCAGCCAAGATAGGGAGGAGTGGTCCTATAATTCACCCCTCCACTTT.

The sample holds one count of this clonotype. The chain recombines TRBV7-2 with TRBJ2-7; D unresolved. Trimming pared 2 bases from V and 12 bases from J, leaving 11 bases between. From germline, CDR1 is SGHTA and CDR2 FQGNSA. This CDR3 spans 11 amino acids. The CDR3 loop is CASSLLFGLYF. In DNA, the CDR3 is TGTGCCAGCAGCTTACTTTTCGGCTTGTACTTC. Using reference TRBV7-2 and TRBJ2-7 for the parts outside the CDR3, the full variable domain is GAGVSQSPSNKVTEKGKDVELRCDPISGHTALYWYRQSLGQGLEFLIYFQGNSAPDKSGLPSDRFSAERTGGSVSTLTIQRTQQEDSAVYLCASSLLFGLYFGPGTRLTVT.

This clonotype was recorded many times. The chain joins TRBV12-3 or TRBV12-4 to TRBJ2-5; D tentatively reads TRBD1 or TRBD2 (6 bases each). This CDR3 has 14 amino acids. Deletions cut 2 bases from V and 5 bases from J, with 12 bases between. The CDR3 DNA follows: TGTGCCAGCAGTTTAAGTGGGGGGCGGGAGACCCAGTACTTC. Amino acid sequence: CASSLSGGRETQYF.